Listed here are 4 T cell receptor beta chains from one sample, sequenced in a study of T cell responses to AZD1222 COVID-19 vaccine. The assay was immunoSEQ multiplex PCR, and TCRdb's table has in-frame clones only and misses some. The table includes roughly 110,000 clones, 80% to 95% detected once. Sequenced here: peripheral blood, sampled 28 days after the second AZD1222 dose. These receptors originate from an adult who received the AZD1222 COVID-19 vaccine.

The V call is TRBV4-3, the J call TRBJ2-2; D gene unclear. CDR1 is LGHNA, CDR2 YSLEER, per germline. Trimming took off 2 bases at V and 1 base at J, with 5 bases between the two ends. This CDR3 region has 14 residues. CDR3 residues: CASSQRWNTGELFF. The CDR3 DNA reads TGCGCCAGCAGCCAAAGATGGAACACCGGGGAGCTGTTTTTT.

The rearrangement links TRBV13 to TRBJ1-1; maybe TRBD1 (5 bases). The CDR3 contains 14 residues. The germline V gene has CDR1 PRHDT and CDR2 FYEKMQ (reference sequence). V gave up 5 bases and J gave up 0 bases, with 10 bases separating them. The CDR3 nucleotides read TGTGCCAGCAGCACTGGGACCTTGAACACTGAAGCTTTCTTT. Residues: CASSTGTLNTEAFF.

The genes are TRBV7-2 and TRBJ2-1; D may match TRBD1 or TRBD2 (6 bases each). V gave up 1 base and J gave up 0 bases, with 10 bases separating them. CDR1 and CDR2 (germline): SGHTA, FQGNSA. The CDR3 has 16 amino acids. CDR3 sequence (DNA): TGTGCCAGCAGCTTAGGCAGGGGAGGCTCCTACAATGAGCAGTTCTTC. Protein product: CASSLGRGGSYNEQFF.

Points on this clone: Other DNA sequences in the sample encode the same CDR3. The J gene is TRBJ1-1, the V gene TRBV18; D is ambiguous. The V gene lost 3 bases and the J gene lost 1 base, with 6 bases spanning the gap. CDR1 and CDR2 from the germline V gene are KGHSH and LQKENI. This CDR3 is 13 amino acids long. This CDR3 is CASSPDGNTEAFF. The CDR3 region has the DNA TGTGCCAGCTCACCGGACGGGAACACTGAAGCTTTCTTT.